This TCR beta chain is from a study of T cells after yellow fever vaccination (dated by TCRdb to between 2017 and 2020). Background on the whole study: The SMART-Seq v4 Ultra Low Input RNA kit was used to prepare libraries from fractions with low cell numbers. Two healthy male donors made up the cohort, one aged 18 to 30 years and the other aged 30 to 39 years. To follow T-cell clones before and after primary and booster YFV17D yellow fever vaccination, bulk TCR alpha and beta repertoires were sequenced over time. Bulk PBMC replicates and cell subsets were isolated from blood drawn at multiple timepoints before and after both primary and secondary immunization.

Remarks on this clonotype: There is no known antigen for this receptor. No base quality information exists; no much larger clone differs at one position.

Points the paper makes about the study in general: Computational filtering was required because FACS-sorted repertoires could contain abundant contaminating clonotypes from the bulk population. The study included only two donors, which limits how far the findings can be generalized. The secondary T-cell response was found to be weaker but faster than the primary response, with a peak reached on day 5 rather than on day 15. A small share of clonotypes was detected in both CD4 and CD8 compartments, with the overlap likely arising from convergent recombination. Most clones expanded after primary vaccination (almost 98% of CD4 and roughly 91% of CD8) were re-detected after the booster, suggesting that broad memory maintenance occurred.

Per the publication, the treatment or condition label means: live attenuated yellow fever vaccine strain. PBMCs were isolated from peripheral blood using a standard Ficoll-Paque protocol. Dynabeads CD4 and CD8 positive selection kits were used to isolate CD4 and CD8 T-cell fractions. TriZol was used to extract RNA from bulk PBMCs, CD4 and CD8 fractions, and dextramer-positive and dextramer-negative fractions. Sequencing took place on an Illumina NovaSeq 6000. TCR cDNA was synthesized by 5'RACE template switching, through which a universal primer site and unique molecular identifiers were introduced. cDNA synthesis was primed from both the TCR alpha and TCR beta constant segments. Libraries were amplified in two PCR steps, with sample barcodes and sequencing adapters added in the second step. Sequencing of the libraries was done on either Illumina HiSeq 2500 (2x100 bp) or NovaSeq (2x150 bp). In the source study's methods: MIGEC handled demultiplexing of reads and collapsing into UMI consensus sequences, while MiXCR performed V(D)J alignment. Clonotypes responding to the vaccine were identified with edgeR on replicate PBMC samples, with the criteria of FDR below 0.01 and a log2 fold change above 5 up to day 15. Bulk clonotypes were assigned CD4 or CD8 identity according to which sequenced CD4 or CD8 repertoire held them at higher abundance. TCRdb applied fastp at Q25 and MiXCR to the public reads, then kept only in-frame beta chains. One record per CDR3 amino acid sequence lists the most common genes and DNA. The V and J calls and clone size are TCRdb's, not the authors'. This sample comprises approximately 160,000 distinct CDR3 sequences, 7% to 10% of them detected only once. The top ten hold roughly a third of the sample.

CDR1 and CDR2 were assigned from the germline V gene as SGHTA and FQGTGA. The CDR3 starts with the cysteine, ends with the phenylalanine, and has 13 residues. Of the read, only the CDR3 DNA is kept; its 39 bases are in frame from base 1. At the junction V is shortened by 5 bases and J by 9 bases, with 14 bases in between. The chain links TRBV7-3 with TRBJ2-1, with the D gene not clear enough to name. The input for sequencing was CD8+ T cells sorted from PBMCs, taken 45 days after the yellow fever booster vaccination. The TCR sequence derives from a man younger than 30 who received the YFV17D yellow fever vaccine. The sequenced DNA is TGTGCCAGCAGCCCAACCCCGAACGGTGAGCAGTTCTTC. Its translation is CASSPTPNGEQFF.